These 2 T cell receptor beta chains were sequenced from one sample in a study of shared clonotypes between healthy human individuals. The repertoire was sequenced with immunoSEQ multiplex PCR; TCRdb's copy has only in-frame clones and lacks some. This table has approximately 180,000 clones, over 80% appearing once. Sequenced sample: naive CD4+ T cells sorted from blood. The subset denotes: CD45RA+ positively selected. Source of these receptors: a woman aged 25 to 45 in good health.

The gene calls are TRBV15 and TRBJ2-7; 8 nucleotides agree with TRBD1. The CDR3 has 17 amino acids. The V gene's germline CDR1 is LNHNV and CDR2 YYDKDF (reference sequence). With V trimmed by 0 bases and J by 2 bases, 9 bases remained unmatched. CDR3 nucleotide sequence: TGTGCCACCAGCAGAGATCGAAGGACAGGGATCCCCTACGAGCAGTACTTC. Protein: CATSRDRRTGIPYEQYF.

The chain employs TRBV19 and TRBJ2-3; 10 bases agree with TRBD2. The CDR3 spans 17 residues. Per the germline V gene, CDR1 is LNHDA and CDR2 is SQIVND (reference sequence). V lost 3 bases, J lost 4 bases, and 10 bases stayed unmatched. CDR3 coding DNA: TGTGCCAGTAGTATGAGGGCTAGCGGGAGTTTTGCAGATACGCAGTATTTT. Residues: CASSMRASGSFADTQYF.